The 5 T cell receptor beta chains listed next were all sequenced from one sample in a study of response to subunit inactivated influenza vaccine. In TCRdb, the RT-PCR reads were re-called with MiXCR into one record per CDR3 protein. The data contain some 600,000 distinct CDR3 sequences, around 15% of them singletons. Sequences were derived from PBMCs from blood, sampled less than 15 days before vaccination. These receptors were collected from a man aged 45-65 years who received an inactivated influenza vaccine.

The chain links TRBV9 to TRBJ2-3; D gene ambiguous. CDR1 and CDR2 from the germline V gene are SGDLS and YYNGEE. The ends were cut back, 0 bases at V and 6 bases at J, with 11 bases in the middle. The CDR3 consists of 14 residues. The CDR3 is CASSVGPSVDTQYF. CDR3 in DNA: TGTGCCAGCAGCGTAGGTCCCTCGGTGGATACGCAGTATTTT. The variable domain in full, completed from reference TRBV9 and TRBJ2-3, reads DSGVTQTPKHLITATGQRVTLRCSPRSGDLSVYWYQQSLDQGLQFLIQYYNGEERAKGNILERFSAQQFPDLHSELNLSSLELGDSALYFCASSVGPSVDTQYFGPGTRLTVL.

This clonotype was seen a handful of times. J is TRBJ2-5 and V is TRBV6-2 or TRBV6-3, with D uncertain. The CDR3 is 14 residues long. Germline V gene sequence: CDR1 MNHEY, CDR2 SVGEGT. With 5 bases removed from V and 2 bases from J, the gap between germline ends came to 12 bases. The CDR3 here is CASSRDWGQETQYF. The CDR3 nucleotides are TGTGCCAGCAGTCGAGACTGGGGACAAGAGACCCAGTACTTC.

There are a few counts of this clonotype. The V gene is TRBV10-2, the J gene TRBJ2-1, with 14 positions matching TRBD2. Germline assignment: CDR1 WSHSY and CDR2 SAAADI. The CDR3 is 14 amino acids. V was pared by 6 bases and J by 8 bases, with 3 bases of the junction left unmatched. This CDR3 is CASRGGLAGDEQFF. In DNA, the CDR3 is TGCGCCAGCAGGGGGGGACTAGCGGGGGATGAGCAGTTCTTC.

The rearrangement links TRBV7-2 to TRBJ2-7; 9 bases line up with TRBD2. V lost 5 bases, J lost 6 bases, and 5 bases stayed unmatched. Looked up from germline, CDR1 is SGHTA and CDR2 is FQGNSA. This CDR3 region has 13 residues. CDR3 sequence reads: CASSAGGPFEQYF. DNA of the CDR3: TGTGCCAGCAGCGCGGGGGGGCCGTTCGAGCAGTACTTC.

This clonotype has only a few counts. V usage is TRBV11-1 and J usage is TRBJ1-4, with D unresolved. The CDR3 has 13 residues. The germline V gene encodes CDR1 SGHAT and CDR2 FQDESV (reference sequence). Trimming took 3 bases from V and 4 from J, leaving 6 bases between them. The CDR3 is CASSLWNNEKLFF. The CDR3 DNA sequence: TGTGCCAGCAGCTTGTGGAATAATGAAAAACTGTTTTTT.